This T cell receptor (beta chain) was profiled in a study of blood T cell repertoires in COVID-19. Overall study: Whether acute or convalescent, the COVID-19 samples came from the United States, Italy and Spain. Sources were T cells, B-cell-depleted T cells, or PBMCs; the material itself was cDNA or gDNA.

The sample holds many counts of this clone. The CDR3 has 14 amino acids. Germline V gene sequence: CDR1 SGHRS, CDR2 YFSETQ. V was clipped by 4 bases and J by 5 bases, with 10 bases between them. In the original processing: Amplification with reference gene primers provided the estimates of nucleated cell counts. Method: immunoSEQ multiplex PCR; TCRdb's copy keeps in-frame clones and lacks some. V, J and clone size reflect that table, while D and trimming were determined from the DNA. The sample lists about 280,000 clones; 65% to 90% were seen once. Sequencing used peripheral blood. The origin of this receptor is a human donor in a cohort sampled during active COVID-19. The chain has TRBV5-1 and TRBJ1-6; D is unresolved. CDR3: CASSQQSDNSPLHF. DNA for the CDR3: TGCGCCAGCAGCCAACAGTCGGATAATTCACCCCTCCACTTT. Supplemented by reference TRBV5-1 and TRBJ1-6, the full variable domain reads KAGVTQTPRYLIKTRGQQVTLSCSPISGHRSVSWYQQTPGQGLQFLFEYFSETQRNKGNFPGRFSGRQFSNSRSEMNVSTLELGDSALYLCASSQQSDNSPLHFGNGTRLTVT.